Given below is one TCR beta chain in context. Followed over time, Seattle patients had been enrolled while infection was active. The data were obtained in a study of blood T cell repertoires in COVID-19. Study-wide context: T cells, B-cell-depleted T cells, or PBMCs supplied cDNA or gDNA.

Original processing notes: The assay estimated nucleated cells by amplifying reference gene primers. Measured with immunoSEQ multiplex PCR; TCRdb has only the in-frame clones, and not every one. Clone size and the V and J calls come from that table; the DNA yielded D and trimming. Here the sample spans a few hundred thousand clones, around 90% being singletons. This CDR3 has 15 amino acids. After removal of 3 bases from V and 7 bases from J, the junction contained 11 bases not matched to a gene. Germline CDR1 and CDR2: MGHDK and SYGVNS. This TCR derives from a woman aged 55-69 years with COVID-19, enrolled during active disease. Material for sequencing was peripheral blood. This chain links TRBV25-1 with TRBJ1-2; 7 bases fit TRBD1. The CDR3: CASSDDRVGFFGYTF. The CDR3 bases are TGTGCCAGCAGTGATGACAGGGTGGGTTTTTTTGGCTACACCTTC.